What follows are 14 T cell receptor beta chains derived from one specimen sequenced in a study of blood T cell repertoires in COVID-19. TCRdb's table, derived via immunoSEQ multiplex PCR, lists solely in-frame clones and lacks some. The profile covers 100,000 to 150,000 clones, with 80% to 95% appearing a single time and approximately 2% taken by the ten largest. Material for sequencing was peripheral blood. Receptor source: a man over 45 with COVID-19, enrolled during active disease.

This clone turned up a few times. The chain employs TRBV7-9 and TRBJ1-5, with 7 bases matching TRBD1. Trimming at V came to 5 bases and at J to 7 bases, leaving 2 bases not matched to a gene. The CDR3 is made up of 12 amino acids. Germline V gene data show CDR1 as SEHNR and CDR2 as FQNEAQ (reference sequence). In DNA, the CDR3 is TGTGCCAGCAGCCAGGGGGAACAGCCCCAGCATTTT. Its translation is CASSQGEQPQHF.

V usage is TRBV9 and J usage is TRBJ2-3; 12 bases map to TRBD1. The CDR3 is made up of 17 amino acids. The germline CDR1 and CDR2 sequences are SGDLS and YYNGEE. Losses at the gene ends were 1 base for V and 2 bases for J; bases not matched to a gene: 5. The CDR3 region has the DNA TGTGCCAGCAGCGTACACCCGGGACAGGGGGCCACAGATACGCAGTATTTT. Translating gives CASSVHPGQGATDTQYF.

The rearrangement uses TRBV5-6 and TRBJ1-1; D ambiguous. Germline loops: CDR1 SGHDT, CDR2 YYEEEE. CDR3 size: 15 residues. V was shortened by 0 bases and J by 6 bases, with 15 bases between the two germline ends. CDR3 coding DNA: TGTGCCAGCAGCTTGGCAGAGACCGGGAGGGCTGAAGCTTTCTTT. This encodes CASSLAETGRAEAFF. Combining the CDR3 with reference TRBV5-6 and TRBJ1-1 gives the whole variable domain DAGVTQSPTHLIKTRGQQVTLRCSPKSGHDTVSWYQQALGQGPQFIFQYYEEEERQRGNFPDRFSGHQFPNYSSELNVNALLLGDSALYLCASSLAETGRAEAFFGQGTRLTVV.

The chain combines TRBV5-4 with TRBJ2-3; perhaps TRBD1 as D (7 bases). CDR1 is SGHNT and CDR2 is YYREEE in the germline V gene (reference sequence). The CDR3 runs 15 residues. Trimming removed 4 bases at V and 3 bases at J, with 15 bases between. DNA for the CDR3: TGTGCCAGCAGCCAGGGGGGAGTCCGTACAGATACGCAGTATTTT. Residues: CASSQGGVRTDTQYF.

The CDR3 coding sequence is TGTGCCAGCAGTGAAGATTATACAGGGTTCGGCGCTAATGAAAAACTGTTTTTT. It encodes CASSEDYTGFGANEKLFF. V usage is TRBV6-1 and J usage is TRBJ1-4, with TRBD1 as a possible D gene (6 bases). CDR1 is MNHNS and CDR2 is SASEGT in the germline V gene. The germline V and J ends were trimmed by 1 base and 3 bases, with 18 bases remaining between them. The CDR3 has 18 amino acids.

The V and J genes are TRBV19 and TRBJ1-3; TRBD1 is a possible D gene (6 bases). The CDR3 spans 13 residues. Germline loops: CDR1 LNHDA, CDR2 SQIVND (reference sequence). Trimming removed 8 bases at V and 0 bases at J, with 8 bases between. The CDR3 bases are TGTGCCAGTTCCAGGGGCTCTGGAAACACCATATATTTT. Its protein product is CASSRGSGNTIYF.

The chain combines TRBV7-9 with TRBJ1-1; D is ambiguous. The CDR3 is 14 amino acids. Germline values: CDR1 SEHNR, CDR2 FQNEAQ (reference sequence). V was cut by 5 bases and J by 0 bases, with 10 bases left in between. CDR3 in amino acids: CASSPGSMNTEAFF. The CDR3 DNA follows: TGTGCCAGCAGCCCAGGTTCAATGAACACTGAAGCTTTCTTT.

J is TRBJ1-5 and V is TRBV7-8; D gene uncertain. V was trimmed by 0 bases and J by 2 bases, leaving 14 bases between them. Germline CDR1 and CDR2: SGHVS and FQNEAQ. The CDR3 loop spans 17 amino acids. In DNA, the CDR3 is TGTGCCAGCAGCTTAGCGAGGGCAGCCTTAGGCAATCAGCCCCAGCATTTT. Encoded protein: CASSLARAALGNQPQHF. Filled out from reference TRBV7-8 and TRBJ1-5, the complete variable domain reads GAGVSQSPRYKVAKRGQDVALRCDPISGHVSLFWYQQALGQGPEFLTYFQNEAQLDKSGLPSDRFFAERPEGSVSTLKIQRTQQEDSAVYLCASSLARAALGNQPQHFGDGTRLSIL.

The V call is TRBV28, the J call TRBJ2-3; 8 bases map to TRBD1. The CDR3 runs to 16 residues. Germline V gene lookup returns CDR1 MDHEN and CDR2 SYDVKM. With 6 bases clipped from V and 4 bases from J, the junction kept 12 bases outside the gene matches. The CDR3 coding sequence is TGTGCCAGCAGCTCCCGGGGCAGGGGGCGAGCAGATACGCAGTATTTT. It is translated as CASSSRGRGRADTQYF.

The CDR3, as DNA: TGTGCCAGCAGGGGGACATCCTACGAGCAGTACGTC. It is translated as CASRGTSYEQYV. The chain has TRBV6-5 and TRBJ2-7; maybe TRBD1 (6 bases). V lost 6 bases and J 1 base, leaving 7 bases between the germline ends. The CDR3 extends over 12 amino acids. Germline values: CDR1 MNHEY, CDR2 SVGAGI.

The chain couples TRBV7-9 to TRBJ2-1; 7 bases are shared with TRBD2. Trimming at V came to 1 base and at J to 4 bases, leaving 7 bases not matched to a gene. This CDR3 has 16 amino acids. The germline V gene has CDR1 SEHNR and CDR2 FQNEAQ (reference sequence). CDR3 loop: CASSLEGGSAYNEQFF. The DNA of the CDR3 is TGTGCCAGCAGCTTAGAAGGCGGGAGCGCTTACAATGAGCAGTTCTTC. Filled out from reference TRBV7-9 and TRBJ2-1, the complete variable domain reads DTGVSQNPRHKITKRGQNVTFRCDPISEHNRLYWYRQTLGQGPEFLTYFQNEAQLEKSRLLSDRFSAERPKGSFSTLEIQRTEQGDSAMYLCASSLEGGSAYNEQFFGPGTRLTVL.

This clone came up once. V usage is TRBV9 and J usage is TRBJ2-3, with 8 bases aligning to TRBD2. Trimming took 1 base from V and 3 from J; bases not matched to a gene: 4. CDR1 SGDLS and CDR2 YYNGEE come from the germline V gene. This CDR3 is built from 15 residues. CDR3 sequence (DNA): TGTGCCAGCAGCGTAACTAGCGGAGGGACAGATACGCAGTATTTT. Protein sequence: CASSVTSGGTDTQYF.

CDR3 coding DNA: TGTGCCAGTAGTATCCAACGAGACTGGGCAACTAATGAAAAACTGTTTTTT. Translating it yields CASSIQRDWATNEKLFF. The chain employs TRBV19 and TRBJ1-4; D unclear. This CDR3 spans 17 amino acids. From germline, CDR1 is LNHDA and CDR2 SQIVND (reference sequence). Trimming shortened V by 3 bases and J by 0 bases, and 14 bases separated the two germline ends.

This chain joins TRBV6-5 and TRBJ2-7; 8 positions agree with TRBD1. Germline loops: CDR1 MNHEY, CDR2 SVGAGI. J was trimmed by 4 bases and V by 8 bases; bases with no gene match: 13. CDR3 length equals 15 residues. The CDR3 region is CASGPGQDMMYEQYF. In DNA, the CDR3 is TGTGCCAGCGGACCGGGACAGGACATGATGTACGAGCAGTACTTC.